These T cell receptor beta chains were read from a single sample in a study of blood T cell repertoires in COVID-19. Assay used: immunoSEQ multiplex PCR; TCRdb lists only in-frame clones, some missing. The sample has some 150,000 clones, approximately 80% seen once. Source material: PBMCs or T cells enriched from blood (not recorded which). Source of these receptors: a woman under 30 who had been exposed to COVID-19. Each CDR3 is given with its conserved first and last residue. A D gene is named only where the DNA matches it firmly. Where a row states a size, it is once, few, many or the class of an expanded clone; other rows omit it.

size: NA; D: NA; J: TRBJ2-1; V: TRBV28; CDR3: CARKASQYNEQFF; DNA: TGTGCCAGAAAAGCATCCCAATACAATGAGCAGTTCTTC
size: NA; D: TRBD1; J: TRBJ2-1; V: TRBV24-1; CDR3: CATSDEGATWDEQFF; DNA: TGTGCCACCAGTGATGAGGGGGCAACTTGGGATGAGCAGTTCTTC
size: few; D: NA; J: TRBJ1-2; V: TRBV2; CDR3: CASSWAGDGYTF; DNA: TGTGCCAGCAGTTGGGCAGGGGACGGCTACACCTTC
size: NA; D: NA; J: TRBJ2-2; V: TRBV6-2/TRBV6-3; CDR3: CASSPRANTGELFF; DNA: TGTGCCAGCAGTCCCCGGGCGAACACCGGGGAGCTGTTTTTT
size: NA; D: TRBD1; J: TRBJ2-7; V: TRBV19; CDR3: CASSIAGQGIVQYF; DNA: TGTGCCAGTAGTATAGCAGGACAGGGAATTGTGCAGTACTTC
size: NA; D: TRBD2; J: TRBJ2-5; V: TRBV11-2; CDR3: CASSPRGLAQETQYF; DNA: TGTGCCAGCAGCCCACGGGGACTAGCGCAAGAGACCCAGTACTTC
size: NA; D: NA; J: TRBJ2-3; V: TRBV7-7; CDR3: CASSRSWADTQYF; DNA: TGTGCCAGCAGCCGGAGTTGGGCAGATACGCAGTATTTT
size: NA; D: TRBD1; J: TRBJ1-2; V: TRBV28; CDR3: CASPPGQGQYGYTF; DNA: TGTGCCAGCCCACCCGGACAGGGGCAGTATGGCTACACCTTC
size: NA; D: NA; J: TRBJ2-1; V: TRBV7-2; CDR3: CASSLTRGSYNEQFF; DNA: TGTGCCAGCAGTTTGACAAGGGGCTCCTACAATGAGCAGTTCTTC
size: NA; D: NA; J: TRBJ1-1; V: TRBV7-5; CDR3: CVRREGQEGIDMNTEAFF; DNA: TGTGTCAGAAGGGAGGGACAGGAAGGGATTGACATGAACACTGAAGCTTTCTTT
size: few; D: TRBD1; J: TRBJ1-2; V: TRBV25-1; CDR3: CASRRTGFYGYTF; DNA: TGTGCCAGCAGGAGGACAGGCTTCTATGGCTACACCTTC
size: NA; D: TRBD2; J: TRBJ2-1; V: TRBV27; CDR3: CASSILAGASYNEQFF; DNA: TGTGCCAGCAGTATACTAGCGGGAGCTTCCTACAATGAGCAGTTCTTC
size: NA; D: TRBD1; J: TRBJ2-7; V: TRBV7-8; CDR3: CASTTSRTGGNEQYF; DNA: TGTGCCAGCACCACTTCCCGGACAGGGGGCAACGAGCAGTACTTC
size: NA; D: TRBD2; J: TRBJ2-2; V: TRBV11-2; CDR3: CASSPASGKGELFF; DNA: TGTGCCAGCAGCCCGGCTAGCGGAAAAGGGGAGCTGTTTTTT
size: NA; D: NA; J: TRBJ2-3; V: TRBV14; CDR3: CASSQDGGDTQYF; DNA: TGTGCCAGCAGCCAAGATGGGGGGGATACGCAGTATTTT
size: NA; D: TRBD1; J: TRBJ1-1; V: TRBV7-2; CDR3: CASSLLGQAQAFF; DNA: TGTGCCAGCAGCTTATTGGGACAGGCTCAAGCTTTCTTT
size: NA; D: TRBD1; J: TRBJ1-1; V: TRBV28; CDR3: CASSPTGGNTEAFF; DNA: TGTGCCAGCAGCCCGACAGGGGGGAACACTGAAGCTTTCTTT
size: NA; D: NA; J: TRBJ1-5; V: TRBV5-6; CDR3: CASSPDGGYNQPQHF; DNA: TGTGCCAGCAGCCCTGACGGGGGATACAATCAGCCCCAGCATTTT
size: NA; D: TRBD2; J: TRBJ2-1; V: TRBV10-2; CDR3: CASSQGLAANEQFF; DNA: TGCGCCAGCAGCCAAGGACTAGCGGCCAATGAGCAGTTCTTC
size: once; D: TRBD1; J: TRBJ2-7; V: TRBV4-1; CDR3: CASSQGRDRASSYEQYF; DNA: TGCGCCAGCAGCCAAGGGAGGGACAGGGCCTCCTCCTACGAGCAGTACTTC
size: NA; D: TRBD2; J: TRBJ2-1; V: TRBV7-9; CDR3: CASSPREGPRYNEQFF; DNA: TGTGCCAGCAGCCCCCGGGAGGGGCCGAGGTACAATGAGCAGTTCTTC
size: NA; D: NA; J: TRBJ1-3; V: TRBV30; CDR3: CAWERQELSPIYF; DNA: TGTGCCTGGGAACGACAGGAATTAAGCCCCATATATTTT
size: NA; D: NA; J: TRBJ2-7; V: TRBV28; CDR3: CASSLQLGPYEQYF; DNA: TGTGCCAGCAGTTTGCAGTTGGGGCCCTACGAGCAGTACTTC
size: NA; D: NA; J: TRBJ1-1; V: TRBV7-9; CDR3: CASSFMSNTEAFF; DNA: TGTGCCAGCAGCTTTATGTCGAACACTGAAGCTTTCTTT
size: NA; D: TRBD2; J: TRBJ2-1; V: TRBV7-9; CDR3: CASSHVGTSGYNEQFF; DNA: TGTGCCAGCAGCCATGTCGGGACTAGCGGTTACAATGAGCAGTTCTTC
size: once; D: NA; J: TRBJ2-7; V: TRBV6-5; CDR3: CASTDPRLPKYEQYF; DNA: TGTGCCAGCACCGACCCCAGGTTACCCAAGTACGAGCAGTACTTC
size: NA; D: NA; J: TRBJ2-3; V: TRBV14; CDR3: CASSQDIVADTQYF; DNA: TGTGCCAGCAGCCAAGATATCGTTGCAGATACGCAGTATTTT
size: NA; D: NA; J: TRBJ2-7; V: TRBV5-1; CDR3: CASSESHTGTNSEQYF; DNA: TGCGCCAGCAGCGAATCTCACACCGGGACAAATAGCGAGCAGTACTTC
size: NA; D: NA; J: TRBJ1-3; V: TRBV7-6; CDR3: CASSLGAGSGNTIYF; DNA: TGTGCCAGCAGCTTAGGGGCAGGGTCTGGAAACACCATATATTTT
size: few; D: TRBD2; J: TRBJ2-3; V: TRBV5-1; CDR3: CASSLGTSHFSTDTQYF; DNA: TGCGCCAGCAGCTTAGGGACTAGCCACTTTAGCACAGATACGCAGTATTTT
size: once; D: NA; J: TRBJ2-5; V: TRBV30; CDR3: CAWSQAHQETQYF; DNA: TGTGCCTGGAGTCAGGCTCACCAAGAGACCCAGTACTTC
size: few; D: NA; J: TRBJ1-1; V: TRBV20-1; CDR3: CSARASLEAFF; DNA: TGCAGTGCTAGAGCCTCACTAGAAGCTTTCTTT
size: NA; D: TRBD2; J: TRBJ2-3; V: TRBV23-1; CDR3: CASRLRDSGLAGGPDTQYF; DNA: TGCGCCAGCCGCCTCCGGGACAGCGGACTAGCGGGAGGACCAGATACGCAGTATTTT
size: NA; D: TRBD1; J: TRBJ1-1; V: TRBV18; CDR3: CASAHGGDREAFF; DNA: TGTGCCAGCGCCCACGGCGGGGACAGGGAAGCTTTCTTT
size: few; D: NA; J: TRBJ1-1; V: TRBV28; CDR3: CASSSRVTEAFF; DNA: TGTGCCAGCAGTTCCAGGGTCACTGAAGCTTTCTTT
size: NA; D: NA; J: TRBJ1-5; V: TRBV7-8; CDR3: CASSLGERSNQPQHF; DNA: TGTGCCAGCAGCTTAGGGGAGAGGAGCAATCAGCCCCAGCATTTT
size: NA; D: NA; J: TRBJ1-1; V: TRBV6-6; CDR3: CASSKQGTEAFF; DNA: TGTGCCAGCAGTAAACAGGGCACTGAAGCTTTCTTT
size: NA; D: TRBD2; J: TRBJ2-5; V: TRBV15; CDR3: CATRLAGGETQYF; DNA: TGTGCCACCAGGCTAGCGGGAGGGGAGACCCAGTACTTC
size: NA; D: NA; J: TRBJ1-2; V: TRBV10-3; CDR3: CAISEPPTGLGYTF; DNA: TGTGCCATCAGTGAGCCGCCCACAGGGCTTGGCTACACCTTC
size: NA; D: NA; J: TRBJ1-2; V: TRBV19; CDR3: CASSRGYGYTF; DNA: TGTGCCAGTAGTCGAGGCTATGGCTACACCTTC
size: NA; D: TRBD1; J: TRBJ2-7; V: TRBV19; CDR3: CASSYRTGAYEQYF; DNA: TGTGCCAGTAGTTACCGGACAGGGGCCTACGAGCAGTACTTC
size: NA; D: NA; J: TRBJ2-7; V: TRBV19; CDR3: CASSLRETGPYEQYF; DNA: TGTGCCAGTAGTCTAAGAGAGACAGGTCCCTACGAGCAGTACTTC
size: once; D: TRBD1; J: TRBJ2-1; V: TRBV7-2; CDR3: CASSNSGTGGFDEQFF; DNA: TGTGCCAGCAGTAATTCCGGGACAGGGGGCTTTGATGAGCAGTTCTTC
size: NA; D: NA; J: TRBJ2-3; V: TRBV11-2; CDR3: CASSLDLGGWGLDTDTQYF; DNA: TGTGCCAGCAGCTTAGATCTGGGCGGGTGGGGTTTAGACACAGATACGCAGTATTTT
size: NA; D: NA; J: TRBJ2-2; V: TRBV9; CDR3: CASSKDGGWTGELFF; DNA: TGTGCCAGCAGCAAGGACGGGGGTTGGACCGGGGAGCTGTTTTTT
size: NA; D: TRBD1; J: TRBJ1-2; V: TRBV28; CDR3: CASSFRTGGDYGYTF; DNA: TGTGCCAGCAGTTTCCGGACAGGGGGGGACTATGGCTACACCTTC
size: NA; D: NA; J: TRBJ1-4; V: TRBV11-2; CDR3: CASSLDQGRYDNEKLFF; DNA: TGTGCCAGCAGCTTAGACCAGGGCAGATACGACAATGAAAAACTGTTTTTT
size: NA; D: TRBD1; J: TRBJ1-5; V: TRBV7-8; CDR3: CASSLGTGVVNQPQHF; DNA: TGTGCCAGCAGCCTGGGGACAGGGGTAGTAAATCAGCCCCAGCATTTT
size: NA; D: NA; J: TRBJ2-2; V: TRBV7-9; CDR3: CASSLGLDTGELFF; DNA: TGTGCCAGCAGCTTAGGACTGGACACCGGGGAGCTGTTTTTT
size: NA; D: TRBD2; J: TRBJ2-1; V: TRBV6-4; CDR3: CASRLGTSGRAPAGGEQFF; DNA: TGTGCCAGCAGGCTTGGGACTAGCGGGAGGGCCCCCGCGGGGGGCGAGCAGTTCTTC
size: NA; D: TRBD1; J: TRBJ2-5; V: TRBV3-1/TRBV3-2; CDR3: CASSRNRGSETQYF; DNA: TGTGCCAGCAGCCGTAACAGGGGTTCAGAGACCCAGTACTTC